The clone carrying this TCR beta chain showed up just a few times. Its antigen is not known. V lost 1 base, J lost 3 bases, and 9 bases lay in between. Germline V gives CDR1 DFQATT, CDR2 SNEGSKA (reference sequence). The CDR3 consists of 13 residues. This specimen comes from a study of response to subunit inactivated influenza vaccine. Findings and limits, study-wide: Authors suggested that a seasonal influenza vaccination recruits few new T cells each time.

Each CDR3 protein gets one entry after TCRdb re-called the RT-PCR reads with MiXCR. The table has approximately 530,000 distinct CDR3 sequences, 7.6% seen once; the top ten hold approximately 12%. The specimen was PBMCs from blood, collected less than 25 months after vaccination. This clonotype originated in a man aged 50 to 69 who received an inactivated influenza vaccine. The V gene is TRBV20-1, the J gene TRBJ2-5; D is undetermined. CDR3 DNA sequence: TGCAGTGCTAGAGTAACGGCGGAAGAGACCCAGTACTTC. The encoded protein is CSARVTAEETQYF.